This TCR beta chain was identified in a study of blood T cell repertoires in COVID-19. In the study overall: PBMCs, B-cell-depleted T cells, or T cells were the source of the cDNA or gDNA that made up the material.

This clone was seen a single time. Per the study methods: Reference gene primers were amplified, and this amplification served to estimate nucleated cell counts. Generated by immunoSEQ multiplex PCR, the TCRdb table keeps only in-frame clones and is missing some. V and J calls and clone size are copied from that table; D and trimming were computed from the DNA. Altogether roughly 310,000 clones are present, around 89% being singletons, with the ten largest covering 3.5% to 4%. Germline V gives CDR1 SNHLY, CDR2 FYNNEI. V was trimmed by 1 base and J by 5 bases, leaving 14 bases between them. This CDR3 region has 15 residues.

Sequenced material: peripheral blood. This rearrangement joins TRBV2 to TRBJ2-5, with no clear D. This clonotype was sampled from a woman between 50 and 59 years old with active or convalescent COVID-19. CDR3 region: CASSEVLTILETQYF. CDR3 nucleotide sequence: TGTGCCAGCAGTGAAGTACTGACAATTCTGGAGACCCAGTACTTC. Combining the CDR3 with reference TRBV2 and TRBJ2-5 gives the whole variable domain EPEVTQTPSHQVTQMGQEVILRCVPISNHLYFYWYRQILGQKVEFLVSFYNNEISEKSEIFDDQFSVERPDGSNFTLKIRSTKLEDSAMYFCASSEVLTILETQYFGPGTRLLVL.